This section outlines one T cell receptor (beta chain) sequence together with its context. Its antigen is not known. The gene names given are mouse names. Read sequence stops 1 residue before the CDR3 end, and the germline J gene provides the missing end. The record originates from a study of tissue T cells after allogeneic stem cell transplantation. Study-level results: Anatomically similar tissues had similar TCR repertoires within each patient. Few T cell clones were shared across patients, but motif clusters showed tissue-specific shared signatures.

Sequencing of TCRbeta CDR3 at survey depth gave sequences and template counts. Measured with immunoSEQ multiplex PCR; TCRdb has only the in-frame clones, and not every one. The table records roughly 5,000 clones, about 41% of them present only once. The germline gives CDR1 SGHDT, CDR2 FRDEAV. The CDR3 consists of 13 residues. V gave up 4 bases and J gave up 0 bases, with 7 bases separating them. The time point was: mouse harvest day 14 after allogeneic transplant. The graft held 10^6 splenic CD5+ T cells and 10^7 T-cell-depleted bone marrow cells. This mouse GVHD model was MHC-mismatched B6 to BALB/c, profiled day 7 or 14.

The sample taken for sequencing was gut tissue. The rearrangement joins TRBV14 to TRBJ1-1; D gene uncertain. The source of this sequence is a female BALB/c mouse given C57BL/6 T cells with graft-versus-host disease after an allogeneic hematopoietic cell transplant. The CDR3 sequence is CASSLTTNTEVFF. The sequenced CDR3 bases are TGTGCCAGCAGTCTAACAACAAACACAGAAGTCTTC.